The TCR beta chain described here comes from a study of CD8 T cells in ankylosing spondylitis. Germline CDR1 MNHEY, CDR2 SVGAGI. The length of the CDR3 is 18 residues. Unmatched junction bases numbered 10, after V lost 2 bases and J lost 5 bases. This clonotype was seen at least ten times. TCRdb itself ran the 5' RACE reads through MiXCR, one entry per CDR3 protein. The profile shows 250,000 to 300,000 distinct CDR3 sequences, roughly 20% of them singletons. The rearrangement uses TRBV6-5 and TRBJ2-3; TRBD2 matches 13 bases. What was sequenced was blood, either unsorted or a sorted T cell fraction (not recorded which). This clonotype was sampled from a male donor with ankylosing spondylitis or in good health (not recorded which). The CDR3 DNA is TGTGCCAGCAGTTACGCATCCGGGACTAGCGGGGTGGGAGATACGCAGTATTTT. Amino acids: CASSYASGTSGVGDTQYF.